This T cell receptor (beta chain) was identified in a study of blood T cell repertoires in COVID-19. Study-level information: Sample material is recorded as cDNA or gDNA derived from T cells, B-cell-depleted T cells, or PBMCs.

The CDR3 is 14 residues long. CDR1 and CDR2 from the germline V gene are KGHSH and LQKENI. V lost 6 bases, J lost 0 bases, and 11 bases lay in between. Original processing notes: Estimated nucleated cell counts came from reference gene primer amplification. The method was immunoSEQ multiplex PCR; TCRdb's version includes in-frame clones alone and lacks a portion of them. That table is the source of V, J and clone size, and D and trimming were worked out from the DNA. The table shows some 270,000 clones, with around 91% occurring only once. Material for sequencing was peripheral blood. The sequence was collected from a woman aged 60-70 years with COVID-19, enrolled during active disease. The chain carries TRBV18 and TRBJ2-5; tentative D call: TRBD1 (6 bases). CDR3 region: CASSRTGHQETQYF. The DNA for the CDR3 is TGTGCCAGCTCCCGCACAGGGCACCAAGAGACCCAGTACTTC.